This T cell receptor beta chain was sequenced in a study of blood T cell repertoires in COVID-19. Sequenced by immunoSEQ multiplex PCR; TCRdb stores in-frame clones only, minus some. This sample has approximately 150,000 clones, with 84% found just once. This TCR was recovered from a man in his fifties who had recovered from COVID-19. Sequenced: PBMCs or T cells enriched from blood (not recorded which).

The CDR3 region has the DNA TGTGCCAGCAGCTTGGCAGTCCCTCAGCCCCAGCATTTT. It is translated as CASSLAVPQPQHF. The V call is TRBV7-8, the J call TRBJ1-5; D uncertain. Germline CDR1 reads SGHVS; CDR2 reads FQNEAQ. The CDR3 covers 13 residues. Trimming shortened V by 3 bases and J by 6 bases, and 9 bases separated the two germline ends.